A selection of T cell receptor beta chains follows, all from one sample in a study of cytomegalovirus exposure and HLA in healthy donors. Assay used: immunoSEQ multiplex PCR; TCRdb lists only in-frame clones, some missing. The data contain about 150,000 clones, around 84% of them singletons. The material sequenced was PBMCs. The receptor source for this set is a boy between 2 and 15 years old in good health and CMV-seronegative. CDR3s leave out the opening cysteine and the closing phenylalanine or tryptophan. D genes are given only for firm matches.

>TRBV2|TRBJ1-2|-
ASSGANYGYT
>TRBV2|TRBJ1-1|-
ASGETLMNTEAF
>TRBV5-1|-|TRBD1
ASSLWLGTGSSYEQY
>TRBV7-9|TRBJ1-4|-
ASGTGNEKLF
>TRBV9|TRBJ2-5|-
ASSAPGAVSETQY
>TRBV19|TRBJ1-5|-
ASSSRDSNQPQH
>TRBV14|TRBJ2-3|-
ASSQAGGHTQY
>TRBV18|TRBJ2-5|-
ASSPLIPGNPQETQY
>TRBV19|TRBJ1-5|TRBD1
ASERDRGTQPQH
>TRBV5-4|TRBJ2-5|TRBD1
ASSSAFYGTGEETQY
>TRBV5-1|TRBJ2-3|-
ASSLRGTPSTDTQY
>TRBV11-2|TRBJ1-1|-
ASSSSGTHAF
>TRBV7-6|TRBJ2-1|-
ASSLAFRRAGQQGEQF
>TRBV19|TRBJ1-2|TRBD1
ASSIFVSGGHGYT
>TRBV15|TRBJ2-3|-
ATSRDLGGTDTQY
>TRBV7-2|TRBJ2-1|TRBD2
ASSGLGLAGGLNEQF
>TRBV25-1|TRBJ1-2|-
ASHDRMFGGYT
>TRBV27|TRBJ2-3|TRBD2
ASSLQTLAPATDTQY
>TRBV28|TRBJ2-3|-
ASSRTDSTDTQY
>TRBV6-5|TRBJ1-1|-
ASSASSMNTEAF
>TRBV29-1|TRBJ2-7|-
SVLTGSSYEQY
>TRBV6-4|TRBJ2-1|-
ASSEQENSYNEQF
>TRBV5-6|TRBJ1-6|TRBD1
ASSWGTGGNSPLH
>TRBV27|TRBJ2-1|TRBD2
ASSSEAGVSYNEQF
>TRBV27|TRBJ1-4|-
ASSLSVGNEKLF
>TRBV9|TRBJ2-1|TRBD1
ASSPTGTGAYNEQF
>TRBV19|TRBJ1-5|TRBD1
ASIMGGQGDQPQH
>TRBV28|TRBJ2-5|-
ASSFRVRGTQY
>TRBV7-8|TRBJ2-1|-
ASSLTYYRETLYNEQF
>TRBV5-1|TRBJ2-7|TRBD1
ASRIQGADEQY
>TRBV2|TRBJ2-1|TRBD2
ASSDKGLAGANEQF
>TRBV5-5|TRBJ2-7|TRBD2
ASSRVGGGDPLEQY
>TRBV2|TRBJ1-1|-
ASSGAGRAF
>TRBV6-5|TRBJ1-1|-
ASSYDRRKNTEAF
>TRBV6-5|TRBJ1-1|-
ASSYPRGDRAF
>TRBV7-8|TRBJ2-2|-
ASSPGSQVWNSRANTGELF